Listed here are 26 T cell receptor beta chains from one sample, sequenced in a study of T cell responses to AZD1222 COVID-19 vaccine. Repertoires were generated with immunoSEQ multiplex PCR, while TCRdb's copy carries only in-frame clones and drops some. The sample holds about 140,000 clones, just over 90% seen once. The sample was peripheral blood, taken on day 0 of MenACWY control vaccination. These receptors were collected from an adult in good health.

This CDR3 reads CASSESGTSGKGAYNEQFF. The CDR3 DNA reads as TGCGCCAGCAGTGAGTCTGGGACTAGCGGGAAAGGGGCCTACAATGAGCAGTTCTTC. The J gene is TRBJ2-1, the V gene TRBV10-2, with 13 bases identical to TRBD2. Trimming removed 0 bases from V and 2 bases from J; junction bases left unmatched: 7. Germline CDR1 is WSHSY and CDR2 is SAAADI. The length of the CDR3 is 19 residues.

The chain joins TRBV7-2 to TRBJ2-1; 11 nucleotides line up with TRBD2. The CDR3 consists of 15 residues. From germline, CDR1 is SGHTA and CDR2 FQGNSA. V shed 5 bases, J shed 4 bases, and the junction held 4 bases outside the gene matches. CDR3 DNA sequence: TGTGCCAGCAGCGTGGGACTAGCGGCATACAATGAGCAGTTCTTC. Translating it yields CASSVGLAAYNEQFF.

The chain is built from TRBV12-3 or TRBV12-4 and TRBJ1-2, with D unresolved. The CDR3 is made up of 12 amino acids. The germline V and J ends were trimmed by 6 bases and 2 bases, with 7 bases remaining between them. In DNA form, the CDR3 reads TGTGCCAGCAGCCGGGCAAACTATGGCTACACCTTC. Its protein product is CASSRANYGYTF.

The chain employs TRBV18 and TRBJ2-1; TRBD1 might be the D (6 bases). The germline CDR1 and CDR2 sequences are KGHSH and LQKENI. There are 17 residues in the CDR3. V was cut by 0 bases and J by 1 base, with 13 bases left in between. This CDR3 reads CASSPPAGESSYNEQFF. The CDR3 nucleotides read TGTGCCAGCTCACCACCGGCAGGGGAGTCTTCCTACAATGAGCAGTTCTTC.

This chain joins TRBV7-9 and TRBJ1-2; 7 nucleotides align to TRBD1. CDR3 size: 15 residues. Per the germline V gene, CDR1 is SEHNR and CDR2 is FQNEAQ (reference sequence). Losses at the gene ends were 4 bases for V and 0 bases for J; bases not matched to a gene: 5. CDR3 nucleotides: TGTGCCAGCAGCTCTTGGGACAGAACTAACTATGGCTACACCTTC. Translating gives CASSSWDRTNYGYTF.

This clone came up once. Other nucleotide sequences from this sample produce the same CDR3. The chain couples TRBV6-5 to TRBJ1-5, with unresolved D. Germline V lookup: CDR1 MNHEY, CDR2 SVGAGI. V was trimmed by 6 bases and J by 0 bases, leaving 3 bases between them. This CDR3 region has 12 residues. CDR3 nucleotides: TGTGCCAGCAGGGGTAGCAATCAGCCCCAGCATTTT. Its protein is CASRGSNQPQHF.

This chain uses TRBV5-4 with TRBJ2-2; possibly TRBD1 or TRBD2 for D (5 bases each). This CDR3 has 14 amino acids. Per germline, CDR1 SGHNT and CDR2 YYREEE (reference sequence). V lost 6 bases, J lost 2 bases, and 11 bases lay in between. CDR3 in DNA: TGTGCCAGCAACCCGGGGCTAAACACCGGGGAGCTGTTTTTT. It specifies CASNPGLNTGELFF.

This sequence joins TRBV7-2 and TRBJ1-3; D possibly corresponds to TRBD1 (6 bases). V lost 4 bases and J lost 7, with 14 bases in between. The CDR3 has 14 residues. Germline loops: CDR1 SGHTA, CDR2 FQGNSA. The CDR3 DNA follows: TGTGCCAGCAGCTCCGGGGGGGCGAGTAACACCATATATTTT. Amino acid sequence: CASSSGGASNTIYF.

The chain employs TRBV25-1 and TRBJ1-1, with a possible D match to TRBD1 (5 bases). Deletions cut 4 bases from V and 1 base from J, with 7 bases between. Per germline, CDR1 MGHDK and CDR2 SYGVNS. This CDR3 region has 13 residues. The CDR3 spells CASSVGANTEAFF. The CDR3 DNA is TGTGCCAGCAGTGTCGGGGCGAACACTGAAGCTTTCTTT. The whole variable domain, remainder taken from reference TRBV25-1 and TRBJ1-1, is EADIYQTPRYLVIGTGKKITLECSQTMGHDKMYWYQQDPGMELHLIHYSYGVNSTEKGDLSSESTVSRIRTEHFPLTLESARPSHTSQYLCASSVGANTEAFFGQGTRLTVV.

The J gene is TRBJ2-5, the V gene TRBV6-5, with a weak D call TRBD1 (6 bases). From germline, CDR1 is MNHEY and CDR2 SVGAGI. The V gene lost 6 bases and the J gene lost 10 bases, with 18 bases spanning the gap. There are 13 residues in the CDR3. The CDR3 loop reads CASRRTAARDQYF. The DNA of the CDR3 is TGTGCCAGCAGGAGGACAGCTGCAAGGGACCAGTACTTC.

This clone appeared a single time. The chain has TRBV19 and TRBJ1-2, with D tentatively TRBD1 (5 bases). The CDR3 covers 17 residues. Germline V gene lookup returns CDR1 LNHDA and CDR2 SQIVND (reference sequence). Trimming left V 6 bases short and J 1 base short, with 21 bases between. CDR3 nucleotides: TGTGCCAGTAGGACGCCAACCGGGACGGGCGTTAACTATGGCTACACCTTC. This sequence encodes CASRTPTGTGVNYGYTF.

The chain employs TRBV28 and TRBJ1-2, with 10 bases matching TRBD1. The CDR3 spans 16 residues. Germline V gives CDR1 MDHEN, CDR2 SYDVKM. V shed 5 bases, J shed 8 bases, and the junction held 14 bases outside the gene matches. The CDR3 reads CASSRSGTGAPLGYTF. CDR3 coding DNA: TGTGCCAGCAGTAGATCCGGGACAGGGGCCCCTTTAGGCTACACCTTC.

The gene calls are TRBV9 and TRBJ2-2, with no clear D. Germline CDR1 is SGDLS and CDR2 is YYNGEE. The CDR3 spans 13 residues. V was clipped by 0 bases and J by 7 bases, with 7 bases between them. The DNA for the CDR3 is TGTGCCAGCAGCGTAGGTTCAGTCGGGGAGCTGTTTTTT. Translating it yields CASSVGSVGELFF.

The rearrangement links TRBV6-5 to TRBJ2-1; D gene uncertain. V lost 5 bases to trimming and J lost 5 bases, with 4 bases between them. Germline V CDR1 and CDR2: MNHEY, SVGAGI. This CDR3 is 11 amino acids long. The CDR3 region has the DNA TGTGCCAGCAGTCGCCACAATGAGCAGTTCTTC. It codes for CASSRHNEQFF.

This chain joins TRBV13 and TRBJ1-1; 8 nucleotides align to TRBD1. The CDR3 has 15 residues. Trimming at V came to 1 base and at J to 4 bases, leaving 5 bases not matched to a gene. Germline-derived CDR1 and CDR2 are PRHDT and FYEKMQ (reference sequence). In nucleotides, the CDR3 is TGTGCCAGCAGCTTAGATCCAGGGGGCATCACTGAAGCTTTCTTT. Translating gives CASSLDPGGITEAFF. Using reference TRBV13 and TRBJ1-1 for the parts outside the CDR3, the full variable domain is AAGVIQSPRHLIKEKRETATLKCYPIPRHDTVYWYQQGPGQDPQFLISFYEKMQSDKGSIPDRFSAQQFSDYHSELNMSSLELGDSALYFCASSLDPGGITEAFFGQGTRLTVV.

The chain carries TRBV2 and TRBJ1-4; unclear D gene. The CDR3 runs 14 residues. Trimming shortened V by 5 bases and J by 4 bases, and 11 bases separated the two germline ends. Germline V lookup: CDR1 SNHLY, CDR2 FYNNEI. The CDR3 is CASSSRKVNEKLFF. CDR3 bases: TGTGCCAGCAGTTCGCGAAAAGTTAATGAAAAACTGTTTTTT.

The V and J genes are TRBV7-2 and TRBJ2-1; the D gene is possibly TRBD2 (5 bases). CDR3 length: 15 amino acids. Trimming removed 2 bases from V and 0 bases from J, with 8 bases in between. Germline V lookup: CDR1 SGHTA, CDR2 FQGNSA. DNA for the CDR3: TGTGCCAGCAGCTTACCACTAGACTCCTACAATGAGCAGTTCTTC. Amino acids: CASSLPLDSYNEQFF.

J is TRBJ1-2 and V is TRBV30, with D possibly TRBD1 on 5 matching bases. The germline V gene has CDR1 GTSNPN and CDR2 SVGIG (reference sequence). V was cut by 0 bases and J by 8 bases, with 19 bases left in between. This CDR3 is built from 15 residues. The CDR3 sequence is CAWSVLVGQGRGYTF. For the CDR3, the DNA is TGTGCCTGGAGTGTACTCGTGGGCCAGGGTCGAGGCTACACCTTC.

The genes are TRBV3-1 (or the pseudogene TRBV3-2) and TRBJ2-5; TRBD2 agrees at 8 bases. Looked up from germline, CDR1 is LGHDT and CDR2 is YNNKEL (reference sequence). After removal of 4 bases from V and 5 bases from J, the junction contained 12 bases not matched to a gene. This CDR3 is built from 16 residues. CDR3 sequence (DNA): TGTGCCAGCAGCCCCTTGGCGGGGGGCGAATCGGAGACCCAGTACTTC. It encodes CASSPLAGGESETQYF.

The chain recombines TRBV4-1 with TRBJ2-7, with 7 bases matching TRBD1. The germline gives CDR1 MGHRA, CDR2 YSYEKL. With V trimmed by 2 bases and J by 2 bases, 6 bases remained unmatched. The CDR3 runs 15 residues. In DNA, the CDR3 is TGCGCCAGCAGCCAATCGGACAGGAGACCCTACGAGCAGTACTTC. It codes for CASSQSDRRPYEQYF.

The chain links TRBV5-1 to TRBJ2-5, with TRBD1 identical over 7 bases. The germline CDR1 and CDR2 sequences are SGHRS and YFSETQ. The CDR3 consists of 15 residues. V lost 0 bases and J lost 4; bases outside the gene matches: 6. CDR3 bases: TGCGCCAGCAGCTTGGTCCAGGGGGACCGAGAGACCCAGTACTTC. Amino acid sequence: CASSLVQGDRETQYF.

The chain is built from TRBV6-2 or TRBV6-3 and TRBJ2-1, with 8 nucleotides matching TRBD2. The V gene's germline CDR1 is MNHEY and CDR2 SVGEGT. Trimming cost V 7 bases and J 0 bases; bases outside gene matches: 8. The CDR3 runs to 16 residues. CDR3 sequence reads: CASTPPGGVSYNEQFF. As DNA, the CDR3 is TGTGCCAGCACCCCCCCGGGAGGGGTCTCCTACAATGAGCAGTTCTTC.

The J gene is TRBJ2-7, the V gene TRBV30; a possible D gene is TRBD2 (6 bases). V lost 3 bases to trimming and J lost 7 bases, with 22 bases between them. Germline CDR1 reads GTSNPN; CDR2 reads SVGIG (reference sequence). The CDR3 extends over 15 amino acids. The CDR3 loop reads CAWSPQRKEGREQYF. The CDR3 DNA reads TGTGCCTGGAGCCCCCAGAGGAAGGAGGGGAGGGAGCAGTACTTC.

This chain connects TRBV5-6 to TRBJ1-4; no clear D gene. V shed 4 bases and J shed 5 bases, with 12 bases lying between them. The CDR3 length is 14 residues. From germline, CDR1 is SGHDT and CDR2 YYEEEE. The CDR3 spells CASSAAVVNEKLFF. The DNA for the CDR3 is TGTGCCAGCAGCGCAGCCGTCGTAAATGAAAAACTGTTTTTT.

The chain has TRBV11-2 and TRBJ1-5; D gene uncertain. V was pared by 0 bases and J by 5 bases, with 8 bases between. The length of the CDR3 is 14 residues. Germline CDR1 and CDR2: SGHAT and FQNNGV. For the CDR3, the DNA is TGTGCCAGCAGCTTAGATATGTCGGATCAGCCCCAGCATTTT. It codes for CASSLDMSDQPQHF.

This chain connects TRBV4-2 to TRBJ2-3, with 14 bases matching TRBD2. Losses at the gene ends were 1 base for V and 3 bases for J; bases not matched to a gene: 3. Germline-derived CDR1 and CDR2 are LGHNA and YNFKEQ. The CDR3 covers 17 residues. CDR3 protein: CASSQGLAGGPTDTQYF. In DNA, the CDR3 is TGTGCCAGCAGCCAAGGACTAGCGGGGGGGCCTACAGATACGCAGTATTTT.